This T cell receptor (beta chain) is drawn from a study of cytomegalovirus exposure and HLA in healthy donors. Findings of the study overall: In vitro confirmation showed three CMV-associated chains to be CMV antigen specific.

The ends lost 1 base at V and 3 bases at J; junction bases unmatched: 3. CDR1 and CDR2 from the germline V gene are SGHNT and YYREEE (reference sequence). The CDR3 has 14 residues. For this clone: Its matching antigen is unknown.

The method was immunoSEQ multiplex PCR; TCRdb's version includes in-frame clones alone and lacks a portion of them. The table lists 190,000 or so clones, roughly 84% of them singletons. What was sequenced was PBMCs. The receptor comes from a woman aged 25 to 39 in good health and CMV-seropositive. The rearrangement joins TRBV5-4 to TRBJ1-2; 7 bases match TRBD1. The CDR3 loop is CASSLTGDHYGYTF. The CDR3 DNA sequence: TGTGCCAGCAGCTTGACAGGGGATCACTATGGCTACACCTTC.